The present T cell receptor beta chain was sequenced within a study of cytomegalovirus exposure and HLA in healthy donors (TCRdb year 2017). With regard to the full study: According to a later analysis, one platform produced both the roughly 130 validation repertoires and the 720 or so repertoires of the first cohort. The aim of the study was to test whether cataloging public T cell receptors could identify signatures of past pathogen exposure. A separate validation cohort of some 130 different subjects was used in addition to the approximately 610-subject first cohort. High-throughput TCR immunosequencing, statistical association of individual TCRs with disease status, and machine learning were combined to predict cytomegalovirus infection status. Overall study results and their limits: The validation cohort had no HLA typing available for a later analysis, so co-occurrence within that cohort was assessed over all 130 or so repertoires. A few of the identified cytomegalovirus-associated TCR beta chains were confirmed in vitro to be specific for cytomegalovirus antigens. Cytomegalovirus status was reported to be diagnosed by the classifier with high specificity and sensitivity in both the original and validation cohorts. In the study, some 160 TCR beta chains were listed as associated with cytomegalovirus. A later analysis found that TCRs clustered in the first cohort also tended to co-occur in the 120 validation repertoires, with approximately 94% of cluster scores above 0. It was suggested by the authors that the approach could potentially be generalized to other disease states and immunological phenotypes. While some public TCRs were present in many individuals, most TCR sequences turned up only very rarely across donors.

Measured from the cysteine to the phenylalanine, the CDR3 is 12 residues long. The sequence is cut down to CDR3 DNA, 36 bases in frame from base 1. The V and J ends are trimmed by 7 bases and 4 bases, leaving 14 bases between them. The germline V gene sets CDR1 to SQVTM and CDR2 to ANQGSEA. On this clone itself: No cognate antigen has been identified for it. No much larger clone exists at a distance of one base, and base qualities are not known.

Receptors were amplified or captured by the immunoSEQ multiplex PCR assay. The authors' pipeline ran thus. To diagnose cytomegalovirus status from the catalog of TCR beta chain sequences, a statistical classification framework was built. This immuneACCESS table, as held by TCRdb, lists in-frame sequences with V and J called but not all clones. Of the missing ones, under half trace to an unresolved V gene in checked studies; the others have no known cause. V and J calls and clone size are copied from that table; D and trimming were computed from the DNA. The sample records 150,000 to 200,000 clones, about 89% of which are singletons. Less than 3% of the sample is held by the ten biggest clonotypes. The donors were included in the validation cohort of over a hundred subjects, a group kept apart from the approximately 650-subject first cohort.

The sequenced material came from PBMCs. This clonotype was sampled from a man aged 18 to 30 in good health and CMV-seropositive. The V and J genes are TRBV29-1 and TRBJ2-7, with TRBD2 tentatively as D gene (5 bases match). The sequenced DNA is TGCAGCGCCTTGTACGGGGTTTACGAGCAGTACTTC. Translated, it reads CSALYGVYEQYF.